This T cell receptor (beta chain) was identified in a study of cytomegalovirus exposure and HLA in healthy donors. Study observations and caveats: The HLA-A and HLA-B alleles of most subjects were reportedly predicted accurately from TCR beta sequences. Donor immune exposure was known only as CMV serostatus. Cytomegalovirus association was listed for approximately 150 TCR beta chains.

The CDR3 spans 14 residues. The V gene's germline CDR1 is MRHNA and CDR2 SNTAGT. Trimming removed 1 base at V and 4 bases at J, with 10 bases between. PCR used 60 Vbeta primers and 13 Jbeta primers. Measured with immunoSEQ multiplex PCR; TCRdb has only the in-frame clones, and not every one. This table holds some 79,000 clones, 60% to 85% found once. Note on this clone: Its antigen is not identified.

The chain has TRBV6-4 and TRBJ1-1; D not resolved. The specimen was PBMCs. The clonotype comes from a male donor in good health and CMV-seropositive. The CDR3 DNA is TGTGCCAGCAGTGACTGCGGGGTTGCCACTGAAGCTTTCTTT. Its translation: CASSDCGVATEAFF.